Below are 23 T cell receptor beta chains sequenced from a single sample in a study of early T cells in non-severe SARS-CoV-2 infection. Via MiXCR, TCRdb re-called the 5' RACE reads, giving one row per CDR3 protein. The sample has just over 80,000 distinct CDR3 sequences, roughly 13% seen once. Material for sequencing was whole blood. These receptors were collected from an adult who was a healthcare worker with PCR-confirmed SARS-CoV-2 infection or an uninfected control (not recorded which).

This clonotype was counted only a few times. J is TRBJ1-1 and V is TRBV20-1, with D uncertain. The CDR3 runs to 15 residues. CDR1 and CDR2 (germline): DFQATT, SNEGSKA (reference sequence). V lost 0 bases to trimming and J lost 1 base, with 12 bases between them. CDR3 nucleotide sequence: TGCAGTGCTAGAGATCACGATCGGGGGAACACTGAAGCTTTCTTT. This codes for CSARDHDRGNTEAFF.

In this sample, this clonotype turned up a few times. The chain combines TRBV5-1 with TRBJ2-7; the D gene is possibly TRBD2 (5 bases). Germline lookup yields CDR1 SGHRS and CDR2 YFSETQ. Trimming left V 0 bases short and J 2 bases short, with 9 bases between. The CDR3 runs 14 residues. The CDR3 region has the DNA TGCGCCAGCAGCTTGGACGGGAAAGCCTACGAGCAGTACTTC. This gives the protein CASSLDGKAYEQYF.

This clonotype was counted ten times or more. The chain joins TRBV11-2 to TRBJ1-1; 9 bases agree with TRBD1. Trimming removed 5 bases from V and 5 bases from J; junction bases left unmatched: 12. The CDR3 runs 16 residues. CDR1 is SGHAT and CDR2 is FQNNGV in the germline V gene. The CDR3 spells CASSQILPTGGTEAFF. The CDR3, as DNA: TGTGCCAGCAGCCAAATTCTACCGACAGGGGGGACTGAAGCTTTCTTT.

This clonotype was counted ten times or more. The gene calls are TRBV6-2 or TRBV6-3 and TRBJ2-5; no clear D gene. Germline CDR1 MNHEY, CDR2 SVGEGT. Deletions cut 2 bases from V and 1 base from J, with 8 bases between. The CDR3 runs 14 residues. Here the CDR3 reads CASSYGGSQETQYF. In DNA form, the CDR3 reads TGTGCCAGCAGTTACGGTGGATCCCAAGAGACCCAGTACTTC.

This clonotype showed up many times. The rearrangement uses TRBV20-1 and TRBJ1-6, with TRBD1 matching over 7 bases. The germline V gene has CDR1 DFQATT and CDR2 SNEGSKA (reference sequence). The length of the CDR3 is 13 residues. V dropped 0 bases and J dropped 10; count of bases not matched to a gene: 3. The CDR3 DNA follows: TGCAGTGCTAGAGACAGGGGGGAATCACCCCTCCACTTT. Protein product: CSARDRGESPLHF.

This clonotype occurred many times. The chain employs TRBV29-1 and TRBJ2-7; no clear D. The germline V gene encodes CDR1 SQVTM and CDR2 ANQGSEA. This CDR3 has 15 amino acids. With 2 bases removed from V and 0 bases from J, the gap between germline ends came to 14 bases. The chain's CDR3 is CSVESVAGYSYEQYF. For the CDR3, the DNA is TGCAGCGTTGAAAGCGTCGCTGGCTACTCCTACGAGCAGTACTTC.

The chain combines TRBV30 with TRBJ2-1; D uncertain. The V end was cut by 0 bases, the J end by 12 bases, with 9 bases between. This CDR3 comprises 11 residues. CDR1 is GTSNPN and CDR2 is SVGIG in the germline V gene (reference sequence). This chain's CDR3 is CAWSVQVSQFF. The CDR3 DNA is TGTGCCTGGAGTGTACAAGTGTCGCAGTTCTTC.

This clonotype has ten or more counts. The chain is built from TRBV9 and TRBJ2-5; perhaps TRBD1 as D (6 bases). The CDR3 has 14 amino acids. The V end was cut by 0 bases, the J end by 5 bases, with 11 bases between. Germline V lookup: CDR1 SGDLS, CDR2 YYNGEE. The CDR3 reads CASSVEGVGETQYF. CDR3 nucleotide sequence: TGTGCCAGCAGCGTAGAGGGGGTCGGGGAGACCCAGTACTTC.

The chain recombines TRBV28 with TRBJ2-1; either TRBD1 or TRBD2 may supply D (5 bases each). The CDR3 runs 15 residues. Germline V gene data show CDR1 as MDHEN and CDR2 as SYDVKM. V was trimmed by 1 base and J by 0 bases, leaving 7 bases between them. The CDR3 loop is CASSLSGTSYNEQFF. The CDR3 bases are TGTGCCAGCAGTTTATCTGGGACCTCCTACAATGAGCAGTTCTTC.

The chain combines TRBV7-2 with TRBJ2-7; 11 positions match TRBD2. The CDR3 is 16 amino acids. Trimming took 5 bases from V and 4 from J; bases not matched to a gene: 10. Germline CDR1 SGHTA, CDR2 FQGNSA. The CDR3 coding sequence is TGTGCCAGCAGCGTTAGCGGGGGGGCGGTGTTGTACGAGCAGTACTTC. This gives the protein CASSVSGGAVLYEQYF.

This chain links TRBV21-1 with TRBJ2-7. TRBV21-1 is deemed a pseudogene. The CDR3 spans 14 residues. The CDR3 sequence is CASSKIVTHYEQYF. CDR3 in DNA: TGTGCCAGCAGCAAAATAGTGACGCACTACGAGCAGTACTTC.

This clonotype was seen repeatedly, ten times or more. This chain connects TRBV7-8 to TRBJ1-1; D not resolved. The germline V and J ends were trimmed by 1 base and 4 bases, with 13 bases remaining between them. The CDR3 totals 15 residues. CDR1 is SGHVS and CDR2 is FQNEAQ in the germline V gene. CDR3 sequence (DNA): TGTGCCAGCAGCTTAGGGACCCGGGCCAGCACTGAAGCTTTCTTT. Protein: CASSLGTRASTEAFF. Looking up the rest from reference TRBV7-8 and TRBJ1-1 gives the full variable domain: GAGVSQSPRYKVAKRGQDVALRCDPISGHVSLFWYQQALGQGPEFLTYFQNEAQLDKSGLPSDRFFAERPEGSVSTLKIQRTQQEDSAVYLCASSLGTRASTEAFFGQGTRLTVV.

At least ten counts were recorded for this clonotype. The chain combines TRBV11-2 with TRBJ1-1, with TRBD1 as a possible D gene (6 bases). Trimming left V 5 bases short and J 0 bases short, with 10 bases between. In germline, CDR1 is SGHAT, CDR2 FQNNGV. This CDR3 has 14 residues. DNA of the CDR3: TGTGCCAGCAGCACCAGACAGGTGAACACTGAAGCTTTCTTT. Translating it yields CASSTRQVNTEAFF.

This clonotype came up many times. V usage is TRBV7-8 and J usage is TRBJ2-4, with D possibly matching TRBD2 (6 bases). The CDR3 runs to 14 residues. The germline gives CDR1 SGHVS, CDR2 FQNEAQ. With 0 bases removed from V and 9 bases from J, the gap between germline ends came to 12 bases. CDR3 bases: TGTGCCAGCAGCTTAGCGCCCGGGGGTGGCATTCAGTACTTC. This gives the protein CASSLAPGGGIQYF.

This clonotype has at least ten counts. V usage is TRBV5-4 and J usage is TRBJ2-7; D unclear. The CDR3 is 11 amino acids. Germline V lookup: CDR1 SGHNT, CDR2 YYREEE (reference sequence). Trimming stripped 3 bases from V and 2 bases from J, with 3 bases between. The CDR3 region has the DNA TGTGCCAGCAGCTCCCCCTACGAGCAGTACTTC. Translating gives CASSSPYEQYF.

The V and J genes are TRBV5-6 and TRBJ2-1, with D perhaps matching TRBD2 (6 bases). The CDR3 runs 15 residues. The V gene lost 1 base and the J gene lost 3 bases, with 11 bases spanning the gap. Germline lookup yields CDR1 SGHDT and CDR2 YYEEEE. In DNA, the CDR3 is TGTGCCAGCAGCTTGTTCTGGGGGGACTACAATGAGCAGTTCTTC. This gives the protein CASSLFWGDYNEQFF.

The table lists this clonotype with many counts. V gene TRBV19 combines with J gene TRBJ1-5, with 9 bases matching TRBD1. J was trimmed by 4 bases and V by 3 bases; bases with no gene match: 7. The CDR3 spans 16 residues. The germline gives CDR1 LNHDA, CDR2 SQIVND (reference sequence). CDR3 nucleotide sequence: TGTGCCAGTAGTATCCGGGCGGGACAGGGTAATCAGCCCCAGCATTTT. Translated: CASSIRAGQGNQPQHF. Using reference TRBV19 and TRBJ1-5 for the parts outside the CDR3, the full variable domain is DGGITQSPKYLFRKEGQNVTLSCEQNLNHDAMYWYRQDPGQGLRLIYYSQIVNDFQKGDIAEGYSVSREKKESFPLTVTSAQKNPTAFYLCASSIRAGQGNQPQHFGDGTRLSIL.

This clonotype was counted many times. The chain has TRBV27 and TRBJ2-7, with 8 bases fitting TRBD1. V lost 4 bases, J lost 5 bases, and 10 bases stayed unmatched. Germline V gene sequence: CDR1 MNHEY, CDR2 SMNVEV (reference sequence). The CDR3 runs 15 residues. CDR3 sequence reads: CASSSNRDRWDEQYF. The CDR3 DNA is TGTGCCAGCAGTTCGAACCGGGACAGGTGGGACGAGCAGTACTTC.

Ten or more counts support this clonotype. The rearrangement joins TRBV5-4 to TRBJ2-3; tentatively, D is TRBD1 (6 bases). The germline V gene encodes CDR1 SGHNT and CDR2 YYREEE (reference sequence). The length of the CDR3 is 13 residues. The V end was cut by 0 bases, the J end by 6 bases, with 8 bases between. The CDR3 sequence: CASSLGGPDTQYF. In DNA form, the CDR3 reads TGTGCCAGCAGCTTGGGGGGGCCCGATACGCAGTATTTT.

The chain joins TRBV4-1 to TRBJ2-5; D may be TRBD1 or TRBD2 (5 bases each). The CDR3 contains 16 residues. Germline V gene data show CDR1 as MGHRA and CDR2 as YSYEKL. Trimming removed 1 base from V and 5 bases from J, with 17 bases in between. For the CDR3, the DNA is TGCGCCAGCAGCCAAGCTAGCACCGGGACCTGGGAGACCCAGTACTTC. Translation: CASSQASTGTWETQYF.

This clonotype came up many times. V and J are TRBV20-1 and TRBJ2-1; the D is unclear. Trimming cost V 6 bases and J 1 base, with 16 bases left between them. The germline gives CDR1 DFQATT, CDR2 SNEGSKA (reference sequence). This CDR3 contains 15 residues. The CDR3 region has the DNA TGCAGTGCAACTCCAATCCCTAAATCCTACAATGAGCAGTTCTTC. Its protein product is CSATPIPKSYNEQFF.

This clonotype was picked up many times. The rearrangement links TRBV18 to TRBJ2-5; D could derive from TRBD1 or TRBD2 (5 bases each). CDR1 is KGHSH, CDR2 LQKENI, per germline. The CDR3 runs to 13 residues. The germline V and J ends were trimmed by 6 bases and 2 bases, with 10 bases remaining between them. The chain's CDR3 is CASSGDGQETQYF. In DNA form, the CDR3 reads TGTGCCAGCTCTGGGGACGGTCAAGAGACCCAGTACTTC.

This clonotype was detected ten times or more. The chain carries TRBV11-2 and TRBJ2-7; 13 bases match TRBD2. Germline loops: CDR1 SGHAT, CDR2 FQNNGV. Trimming at V came to 6 bases and at J to 3 bases, leaving 14 bases not matched to a gene. This CDR3 is 18 amino acids long. The CDR3 region has the DNA TGTGCCAGCAGGTCCACTAGCGGGGGGGCCTTAGCGGACTACGAGCAGTACTTC. Amino acids: CASRSTSGGALADYEQYF.